The 31 T cell receptor beta chains listed next were all sequenced from one sample in a study of T-cell reconstitution after alpha-beta-depleted transplantation in children. Unique molecular identifiers were incorporated during preparation of the TCRbeta library. One entry per CDR3 protein results from TCRdb running MiXCR on the PCR reads. The table includes about 980,000 distinct CDR3 sequences, 25% to 30% detected once. Specimen: PBMCs, mostly from graft donor cells, collected 360 days after TCRalphabeta/CD19-depleted stem cell transplant. The receptors stem from a boy younger than two who had a stem cell transplant for SCID, so the T cells may come from the graft donor.

V gene TRBV25-1 combines with J gene TRBJ2-2; the match to TRBD2 covers 8 bases. CDR1 and CDR2 (germline): MGHDK, SYGVNS. V lost 8 bases to trimming and J lost 4 bases; unmatched junction nucleotides: 15. The CDR3 covers 17 residues. The CDR3 sequence: CASLPPRGGQGTGELFF. The DNA for the CDR3 is TGTGCCAGCCTACCGCCCCGGGGGGGCCAGGGCACCGGGGAGCTGTTTTTT.

This clonotype was seen only a few times. V gene TRBV29-1 combines with J gene TRBJ2-3; D may correspond to TRBD1 or TRBD2 (6 bases each). V gave up 7 bases and J gave up 3 bases, with 11 bases separating them. From germline, CDR1 is SQVTM and CDR2 ANQGSEA. The CDR3 sequence is 12 residues long. CDR3 DNA: TGCAGCGCAGGGGACTTTACAGATACGCAGTATTTT. It specifies CSAGDFTDTQYF.

The chain couples TRBV6-4 to TRBJ2-3; the D gene could be TRBD1 or TRBD2 (7 bases each). This CDR3 is built from 15 residues. Trimming cost V 3 bases and J 5 bases, with 15 bases left between them. Germline CDR1 is MRHNA and CDR2 is SNTAGT. The CDR3: CASSDQGGSEDTQYF. For the CDR3, the DNA is TGTGCCAGCAGTGATCAGGGGGGGTCGGAAGATACGCAGTATTTT.

This clonotype was counted a few times. V usage is TRBV5-1 and J usage is TRBJ2-3, with D perhaps TRBD2 (5 bases). Germline V gene sequence: CDR1 SGHRS, CDR2 YFSETQ. CDR3 length: 16 amino acids. The V gene lost 4 bases and the J gene lost 1 base, with 16 bases spanning the gap. CDR3 nucleotide sequence: TGCGCCAGCAGCCCACCGGACTCCGGCCGCACAGATACGCAGTATTTT. Translating gives CASSPPDSGRTDTQYF.

This sequence joins TRBV3-1 and TRBJ1-1; no firm D call. The CDR3 spans 12 residues. The germline gives CDR1 LGHDT, CDR2 YNNKEL (reference sequence). Trimming removed 1 base from V and 1 base from J, with 1 base in between. As DNA, the CDR3 is TGTGCCAGCAGCCAAGCGAACACTGAAGCTTTCTTT. Translated, it gives CASSQANTEAFF.

This clonotype was seen a few times. The gene calls are TRBV9 and TRBJ2-1, with 9 bases matching TRBD2. CDR3 length: 16 amino acids. Germline lookup yields CDR1 SGDLS and CDR2 YYNGEE. J gave up 8 bases and V 0 bases, and 9 bases lay outside the gene matches. This CDR3 is CASSVGSLAGPYEQFF. CDR3 sequence (DNA): TGTGCCAGCAGCGTAGGGAGTCTAGCGGGGCCCTATGAGCAGTTCTTC.

This clonotype was picked up a small number of times. CDR3 sequence reads: CASSPRRYSDEQYF. CDR3 DNA: TGTGCCAGCAGTCCTCGACGTTACTCTGACGAGCAGTACTTC. The rearrangement uses TRBV12-3 or TRBV12-4 and TRBJ2-7; D not certain. Deletions cut 5 bases from V and 5 bases from J, with 16 bases between. The CDR3 loop spans 14 amino acids.

CDR3 bases: TGTGCCACCAGCAGAGACCAGGGCTGGGGGGAGACCCAGTACTTC. The encoded protein is CATSRDQGWGETQYF. The rearrangement links TRBV15 to TRBJ2-5, with D possibly being TRBD1 or TRBD2 (5 bases each). Germline V gene lookup returns CDR1 LNHNV and CDR2 YYDKDF (reference sequence). V lost 0 bases to trimming and J lost 5 bases, with 13 bases between them. This CDR3 has 15 amino acids.

CDR3 coding DNA: TGTGCCAGTAGTACTCGGACAGTCACCGGGGAGCTGTTTTTT. Residues: CASSTRTVTGELFF. The J gene is TRBJ2-2, the V gene TRBV19; possibly TRBD1 for D (6 bases). Trimming cost V 4 bases and J 4 bases, with 10 bases left between them. Germline CDR1 is LNHDA and CDR2 is SQIVND (reference sequence). The CDR3 spans 14 residues.

This clonotype was recorded a few times. J is TRBJ2-1 and V is TRBV20-1; the D call may be TRBD1 or TRBD2 (5 bases each). CDR1 DFQATT and CDR2 SNEGSKA come from the germline V gene (reference sequence). There are 17 residues in the CDR3. Trimming stripped 6 bases from V and 7 bases from J, with 28 bases between. The CDR3 DNA is TGCAGTGCCACCGTGTACCTGTCAGGGAGTAAAGGAAATGAGCAGTTCTTC. Its protein product is CSATVYLSGSKGNEQFF.

This clonotype was counted only a few times. This sequence joins TRBV4-2 and TRBJ1-4, with 7 bases aligning to TRBD1. This CDR3 has 16 residues. The germline V gene encodes CDR1 LGHNA and CDR2 YNFKEQ. V gave up 0 bases and J gave up 6 bases; unmatched junction bases: 7. CDR3 nucleotides: TGTGCCAGCAGCCAAGATCTATACAGGGGCTATGAAAAACTGTTTTTT. Protein product: CASSQDLYRGYEKLFF.

This sequence joins TRBV12-3 or TRBV12-4 and TRBJ1-1; D gene unclear. Trimming stripped 7 bases from V and 1 base from J, with 13 bases between. There are 14 residues in the CDR3. The DNA of the CDR3 is TGTGCCAGCAACCGGGCCGGGGAGAACACTGAAGCTTTCTTT. It specifies CASNRAGENTEAFF.

In this sample, this clonotype turned up a few times. V and J are TRBV11-1 and TRBJ2-3; D might be TRBD1 (5 bases). This CDR3 contains 17 residues. Germline CDR1 SGHAT, CDR2 FQDESV (reference sequence). The V end lost 3 bases, the J end lost 9 bases, and 25 bases lay between the germline ends. CDR3 sequence reads: CASSFSEWGPGDGTQYF. Written as DNA, the CDR3 is TGTGCCAGCAGCTTTTCGGAATGGGGCCCCGGAGATGGGACGCAGTATTTT.

The chain couples TRBV5-1 to TRBJ2-5, with D possibly TRBD2 on 5 matching bases. The V end was cut by 2 bases, the J end by 3 bases, with 14 bases between. The CDR3 sequence is 15 residues long. Germline V CDR1 and CDR2: SGHRS, YFSETQ. CDR3 DNA sequence: TGCGCCAGCAGCTTTCCCGGGAAGCCCAAAGAGACCCAGTACTTC. Translated: CASSFPGKPKETQYF. The whole variable domain, remainder taken from reference TRBV5-1 and TRBJ2-5, is KAGVTQTPRYLIKTRGQQVTLSCSPISGHRSVSWYQQTPGQGLQFLFEYFSETQRNKGNFPGRFSGRQFSNSRSEMNVSTLELGDSALYLCASSFPGKPKETQYFGPGTRLLVL.

The gene calls are TRBV7-3 and TRBJ2-3; 8 bases match TRBD2. Germline-derived CDR1 and CDR2 are SGHTA and FQGTGA. The CDR3 loop spans 14 amino acids. Germline trimming cut 0 bases from V and 6 bases from J; bases unmatched to any gene: 2. In DNA, the CDR3 is TGTGCCAGCAGCTTAACGGGACTAGTTGATACGCAGTATTTT. Protein: CASSLTGLVDTQYF.

The rearrangement joins TRBV27 to TRBJ2-1; the D gene is possibly TRBD1 (5 bases). The germline gives CDR1 MNHEY, CDR2 SMNVEV (reference sequence). CDR3 size: 14 residues. V lost 5 bases and J lost 7, with 15 bases in between. As DNA, the CDR3 is TGTGCCAGCAGTGGCTTATCACGGACAAATGAGCAGTTCTTC. It yields the protein CASSGLSRTNEQFF.

This chain joins TRBV7-2 and TRBJ1-5, with a weak D call TRBD1 (5 bases). In germline, CDR1 is SGHTA, CDR2 FQGNSA. CDR3 length: 14 residues. Trimming shortened V by 5 bases and J by 11 bases, and 19 bases separated the two germline ends. CDR3: CASSPRGPGLAQHF. The DNA for the CDR3 is TGTGCCAGCAGCCCACGGGGACCGGGATTGGCCCAGCATTTT.

The rearrangement uses TRBV20-1 and TRBJ2-1; D not certain. This CDR3 spans 13 amino acids. Trimming pared 3 bases from V and 3 bases from J, leaving 9 bases between. In germline, CDR1 is DFQATT, CDR2 SNEGSKA (reference sequence). The CDR3 DNA reads as TGCAGTGCTAGGGTAAGACTCTACAATGAGCAGTTCTTC. It is translated as CSARVRLYNEQFF.

This clonotype was detected only a few times. This sequence joins TRBV4-3 and TRBJ1-2; weak D call: TRBD1 (5 bases). The CDR3 is made up of 17 amino acids. V was cut by 0 bases and J by 1 base, with 15 bases left in between. Germline lookup yields CDR1 LGHNA and CDR2 YSLEER. CDR3 in amino acids: CASSQDSRASFNYGYTF. Written as DNA, the CDR3 is TGCGCCAGCAGCCAAGATAGCAGGGCCTCGTTTAACTATGGCTACACCTTC.

This chain links TRBV7-2 with TRBJ1-1; D unclear. The CDR3 loop spans 15 amino acids. CDR1 SGHTA and CDR2 FQGNSA come from the germline V gene. Trimming pared 1 base from V and 1 base from J, leaving 10 bases between. The CDR3 loop is CASSLGGHSNTEAFF. The CDR3 DNA reads as TGTGCCAGCAGCTTAGGTGGCCATTCGAACACTGAAGCTTTCTTT.

This clonotype has only a few counts. This sequence joins TRBV7-3 and TRBJ2-4, with D possibly being TRBD2 (5 bases). Germline-derived CDR1 and CDR2 are SGHTA and FQGTGA. The CDR3 contains 16 residues. V lost 0 bases, J lost 0 bases, and 9 bases lay in between. CDR3 sequence: CASSLTGGLAKNIQYF. The CDR3 DNA is TGTGCCAGCAGCTTAACGGGCGGGCTAGCCAAAAACATTCAGTACTTC.

This clonotype was observed a handful of times. The gene calls are TRBV9 and TRBJ2-7; D may correspond to TRBD1 or TRBD2 (6 bases each). In germline, CDR1 is SGDLS, CDR2 YYNGEE. The CDR3 totals 16 residues. V lost 4 bases and J 0 bases, leaving 17 bases between the germline ends. The chain's CDR3 is CASSPTVGGLSYEQYF. The CDR3 DNA reads TGTGCCAGCAGCCCGACGGTCGGGGGCCTCTCCTACGAGCAGTACTTC.

J is TRBJ2-3 and V is TRBV7-2; perhaps TRBD1 as D (6 bases). V was trimmed by 5 bases and J by 8 bases, leaving 20 bases between them. Germline assignment: CDR1 SGHTA and CDR2 FQGNSA. The CDR3 runs to 15 residues. The CDR3 reads CASSIESVQGITQYF. CDR3 bases: TGTGCCAGCAGCATAGAATCGGTGCAGGGGATTACGCAGTATTTT.

The V call is TRBV20-1, the J call TRBJ2-1, with D perhaps TRBD1 or TRBD2 (5 bases each). The CDR3 runs 15 residues. Trimming left V 5 bases short and J 0 bases short, with 14 bases between. The germline V gene has CDR1 DFQATT and CDR2 SNEGSKA (reference sequence). CDR3 amino acids: CSAGAGTHSYNEQFF. As DNA, the CDR3 is TGCAGTGCTGGGGCCGGGACCCACTCCTACAATGAGCAGTTCTTC.

The J gene is TRBJ2-1, the V gene TRBV18; 7 bases map to TRBD2. The CDR3 covers 14 residues. Germline CDR1 is KGHSH and CDR2 is LQKENI. With 1 base clipped from V and 9 bases from J, the junction kept 6 bases outside the gene matches. CDR3: CASSPRGLMVEQFF. Here the CDR3 DNA reads TGTGCCAGCTCACCACGGGGACTAATGGTTGAGCAGTTCTTC. Variable domain in full (rest from reference TRBV18 and TRBJ2-1): NAGVMQNPRHLVRRRGQEARLRCSPMKGHSHVYWYRQLPEEGLKFMVYLQKENIIDESGMPKERFSAEFPKEGPSILRIQQVVRGDSAAYFCASSPRGLMVEQFFGPGTRLTVL.

In its sample, this clonotype was seen a few times. V usage is TRBV4-2 and J usage is TRBJ1-2, with a weak D call TRBD1 (5 bases). Deletions cut 8 bases from V and 3 bases from J, with 16 bases between. There are 14 residues in the CDR3. CDR1 and CDR2 from the germline V gene are LGHNA and YNFKEQ. The CDR3 protein is CASGAPTAYYGYTF. The CDR3 DNA sequence: TGTGCCAGCGGAGCCCCGACAGCCTACTATGGCTACACCTTC.

The gene calls are TRBV29-1 and TRBJ2-7; 8 positions match TRBD2. The germline gives CDR1 SQVTM, CDR2 ANQGSEA. CDR3 length: 14 residues. V was clipped by 3 bases and J by 3 bases; unmatched bases: 7. CDR3 protein: CSVDGVAGYYEQYF. The CDR3 DNA reads TGCAGCGTTGACGGGGTAGCGGGGTACTACGAGCAGTACTTC.

A few counts support this clonotype. The rearrangement links TRBV5-1 to TRBJ2-3, with 9 nucleotides matching TRBD2. The germline V gene encodes CDR1 SGHRS and CDR2 YFSETQ. The CDR3 runs 14 residues. The junction had 5 bases not matched to a gene; V was cut back by 4 bases and J by 5 bases. The DNA for the CDR3 is TGCGCCAGCAGCGGAGCTAGCGGGGAAGATACGCAGTATTTT. Encoded protein: CASSGASGEDTQYF.

This clonotype was counted a few times. The genes are TRBV9 and TRBJ2-1, with D possibly being TRBD1 or TRBD2 (5 bases each). This CDR3 has 16 amino acids. V lost 2 bases and J lost 2, with 14 bases in between. Germline CDR1 reads SGDLS; CDR2 reads YYNGEE. Here the CDR3 reads CASSVRDPSPYNEQFF. CDR3 DNA: TGTGCCAGCAGCGTCAGGGACCCGTCCCCCTACAATGAGCAGTTCTTC.

This clonotype showed up just a few times. The genes are TRBV30 and TRBJ2-2; D unclear. The germline gives CDR1 GTSNPN, CDR2 SVGIG (reference sequence). The CDR3 runs to 16 residues. V was trimmed by 1 base and J by 3 bases, leaving 15 bases between them. The CDR3 DNA follows: TGTGCCTGGAGTGAACGACTCACCCGGGACACCGGGGAGCTGTTTTTT. Its protein is CAWSERLTRDTGELFF.

This clonotype was found a few times. This chain uses TRBV2 with TRBJ1-1; D ambiguous. Trimming cost V 4 bases and J 0 bases, with 9 bases left between them. Germline V gene lookup returns CDR1 SNHLY and CDR2 FYNNEI. The CDR3 sequence is 14 residues long. The CDR3 spells CASSVPEMNTEAFF. CDR3 nucleotides: TGTGCCAGCAGTGTTCCGGAGATGAACACTGAAGCTTTCTTT.